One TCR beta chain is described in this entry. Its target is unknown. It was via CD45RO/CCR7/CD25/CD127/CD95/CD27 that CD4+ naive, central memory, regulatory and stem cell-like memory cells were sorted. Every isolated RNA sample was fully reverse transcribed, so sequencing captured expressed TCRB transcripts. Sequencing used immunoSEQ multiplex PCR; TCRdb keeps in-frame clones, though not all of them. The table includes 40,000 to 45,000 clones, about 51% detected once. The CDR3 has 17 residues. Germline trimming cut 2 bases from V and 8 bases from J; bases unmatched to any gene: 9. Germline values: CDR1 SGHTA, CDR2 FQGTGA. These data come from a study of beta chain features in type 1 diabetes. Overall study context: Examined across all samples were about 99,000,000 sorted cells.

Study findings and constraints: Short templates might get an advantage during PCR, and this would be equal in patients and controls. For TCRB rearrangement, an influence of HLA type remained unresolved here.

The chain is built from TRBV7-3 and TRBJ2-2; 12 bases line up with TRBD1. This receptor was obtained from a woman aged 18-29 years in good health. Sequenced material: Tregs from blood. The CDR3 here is CASSLSPGQGAAGELFF. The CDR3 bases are TGTGCCAGCAGCTTATCGCCGGGACAGGGGGCGGCGGGGGAGCTGTTTTTT.